This entry lists 19 T cell receptor beta chains sequenced from one sample in a study of T cell responses to AZD1222 COVID-19 vaccine. Clones were sequenced by immunoSEQ multiplex PCR, and TCRdb holds only the in-frame ones, with some missing. The repertoire consists of some 100,000 clones, with approximately 90% occurring once and the leading ten covering 1.3%. The sample was peripheral blood, taken on day 0 of AZD1222 vaccination. These receptors were taken from an adult in good health.

The count of this clone is one. The V and J genes are TRBV5-5 and TRBJ1-4; tentatively, D is TRBD1 (5 bases). The CDR3 contains 15 residues. V was trimmed by 4 bases and J by 4 bases, leaving 14 bases between them. Germline CDR1 and CDR2: SGHKS and YYEKEE (reference sequence). The CDR3 loop reads CASSHRDRVNEKLFF. DNA of the CDR3: TGTGCCAGCAGCCACCGGGACCGAGTTAATGAAAAACTGTTTTTT.

The chain couples TRBV19 to TRBJ2-7; 7 positions match TRBD1. The CDR3 totals 14 residues. The V segment lost 7 bases and the J segment 4 bases; nucleotides outside the gene matches: 10. CDR1 LNHDA and CDR2 SQIVND come from the germline V gene (reference sequence). CDR3 in amino acids: CASKARDSRYEQYF. The CDR3 DNA reads as TGTGCCAGTAAGGCCCGGGACAGCCGTTACGAGCAGTACTTC. Full variable domain (outside the CDR3, taken from reference TRBV19 and TRBJ2-7): DGGITQSPKYLFRKEGQNVTLSCEQNLNHDAMYWYRQDPGQGLRLIYYSQIVNDFQKGDIAEGYSVSREKKESFPLTVTSAQKNPTAFYLCASKARDSRYEQYFGPGTRLTVT.

V is TRBV7-9 and J is TRBJ1-2, with 7 bases matching TRBD1. The J segment lost 8 bases and the V segment lost 1 base, leaving 13 bases of the junction unmatched. Germline V CDR1 and CDR2: SEHNR, FQNEAQ (reference sequence). This CDR3 has 16 amino acids. CDR3 bases: TGTGCCAGCAGCTTAGGGTCTTACTACAGGGGCCACGGCTACACCTTC. Translated, it gives CASSLGSYYRGHGYTF.

The chain uses TRBV11-1 and TRBJ2-5; D remains unclear. Germline V gene lookup returns CDR1 SGHAT and CDR2 FQDESV (reference sequence). V lost 1 base and J lost 4, with 4 bases in between. The CDR3 runs 12 residues. DNA of the CDR3: TGTGCCAGCAGCTTAGGCCGAGAGACCCAGTACTTC. It specifies CASSLGRETQYF.

The chain is built from TRBV19 and TRBJ1-1; no clear D gene. This CDR3 spans 15 amino acids. V lost 3 bases to trimming and J lost 0 bases, with 11 bases between them. CDR1 is LNHDA, CDR2 SQIVND, per germline (reference sequence). CDR3 nucleotides: TGTGCCAGTAGTATTGCGGCAGGAATGAACACTGAAGCTTTCTTT. Encoded protein: CASSIAAGMNTEAFF.

The chain combines TRBV19 with TRBJ1-1; D not resolved. From germline, CDR1 is LNHDA and CDR2 SQIVND (reference sequence). Deletions cut 5 bases from V and 1 base from J, with 8 bases between. The CDR3 is 13 amino acids. CDR3 DNA: TGTGCCAGTAGTCCAGGACCGAACACTGAAGCTTTCTTT. Amino acid sequence: CASSPGPNTEAFF.

The gene calls are TRBV5-1 and TRBJ1-5, with D unclear. Germline lookup yields CDR1 SGHRS and CDR2 YFSETQ. The V end lost 5 bases, the J end lost 4 bases, and 16 bases lay between the germline ends. The CDR3 consists of 15 residues. The CDR3 region has the DNA TGCGCCAGCAGTTCCGGGGTGGCAGATAATCAGCCCCAGCATTTT. Amino acid sequence: CASSSGVADNQPQHF. Complete variable domain (other parts from reference TRBV5-1 and TRBJ1-5): KAGVTQTPRYLIKTRGQQVTLSCSPISGHRSVSWYQQTPGQGLQFLFEYFSETQRNKGNFPGRFSGRQFSNSRSEMNVSTLELGDSALYLCASSSGVADNQPQHFGDGTRLSIL.

This clone has a single count. This rearrangement joins TRBV7-8 to TRBJ1-2, with D maybe TRBD1 (5 bases). CDR3 size: 13 residues. The V end was cut by 5 bases, the J end by 6 bases, with 13 bases between. CDR1 is SGHVS, CDR2 FQNEAQ, per germline. The DNA of the CDR3 is TGTGCCAGCAGCCCCAGGACACGGAATGGCTACACCTTC. It translates to CASSPRTRNGYTF.

As regards this clone: Other DNA variants within this sample encode the same CDR3. The chain employs TRBV28 and TRBJ1-2; D gene unclear. This CDR3 is 11 amino acids long. The germline V gene encodes CDR1 MDHEN and CDR2 SYDVKM. Deletions cut 6 bases from V and 3 bases from J, with 5 bases between. In DNA form, the CDR3 reads TGTGCCAGCAGCCCAGACTATGGCTACACCTTC. Encoded protein: CASSPDYGYTF.

The chain carries TRBV19 and TRBJ1-2; possible D gene TRBD1, 6 bases. The CDR3 is 16 amino acids. Per germline, CDR1 LNHDA and CDR2 SQIVND (reference sequence). Deletions cut 4 bases from V and 7 bases from J, with 22 bases between. The chain's CDR3 is CASSTRTGTQTRGYTF. The CDR3 DNA is TGTGCCAGTAGTACTAGAACCGGGACACAGACACGTGGCTACACCTTC.

This clone was seen just once. V gene TRBV4-1 combines with J gene TRBJ1-1, with D unclear. This CDR3 has 15 residues. V was pared by 0 bases and J by 5 bases, with 13 bases between. The germline V gene encodes CDR1 MGHRA and CDR2 YSYEKL. The CDR3 nucleotides read TGCGCCAGCAGCCAAGATATTAGTGGGAGAACTGAAGCTTTCTTT. Amino acids: CASSQDISGRTEAFF.

This clone occurred once. The V call is TRBV10-1, the J call TRBJ2-7, with 7 bases lining up with TRBD2. Trimming at V came to 10 bases and at J to 6 bases, leaving 6 bases not matched to a gene. Germline values: CDR1 WNHNN, CDR2 SYGVQD (reference sequence). The CDR3 contains 11 residues. CDR3 protein: CATSPGGEQYF. In nucleotides, the CDR3 is TGCGCCACCTCCCCGGGGGGCGAGCAGTACTTC.

The chain employs TRBV7-9 and TRBJ1-3, with D uncertain. This CDR3 contains 12 residues. Trimming took off 1 base at V and 15 bases at J, with 13 bases between the two ends. Germline values: CDR1 SEHNR, CDR2 FQNEAQ (reference sequence). The CDR3 spells CASSLEGSRAYF. As DNA, the CDR3 is TGTGCCAGCAGCTTAGAAGGTTCGCGGGCATATTTT.

V gene TRBV12-3 or TRBV12-4 combines with J gene TRBJ1-1, with unresolved D. V was trimmed by 4 bases and J by 4 bases, leaving 10 bases between them. The CDR3 runs to 13 residues. The DNA for the CDR3 is TGTGCCAGCAGTTGGAATTTGGGCACTGAAGCTTTCTTT. As protein: CASSWNLGTEAFF.

V is TRBV7-9 and J is TRBJ1-2; tentative D call: TRBD1 (6 bases). The length of the CDR3 is 13 residues. CDR1 and CDR2 from the germline V gene are SEHNR and FQNEAQ (reference sequence). The V end was cut by 5 bases, the J end by 4 bases, with 11 bases between. The chain's CDR3 is CASSPRGGYGYTF. CDR3 sequence (DNA): TGTGCCAGCAGCCCGAGAGGGGGCTATGGCTACACCTTC. Supplemented by reference TRBV7-9 and TRBJ1-2, the full variable domain reads DTGVSQNPRHKITKRGQNVTFRCDPISEHNRLYWYRQTLGQGPEFLTYFQNEAQLEKSRLLSDRFSAERPKGSFSTLEIQRTEQGDSAMYLCASSPRGGYGYTFGSGTRLTVV.

This chain connects TRBV28 to TRBJ2-1; 9 bases agree with TRBD1. Germline V CDR1 and CDR2: MDHEN, SYDVKM. J was trimmed by 7 bases and V by 5 bases; bases with no gene match: 9. The CDR3 sequence is 15 residues long. CDR3 residues: CASSPAGQGSNEQFF. The CDR3 region has the DNA TGTGCCAGCAGTCCCGCCGGACAGGGGAGTAATGAGCAGTTCTTC.

The chain links TRBV6-1 to TRBJ1-2; 7 bases agree with TRBD1. Unmatched junction bases numbered 2, after V lost 1 base and J lost 3 bases. The CDR3 consists of 14 residues. Germline CDR1 is MNHNS and CDR2 is SASEGT. In DNA, the CDR3 is TGTGCCAGCAGTGAAGGGCAGGGGGACTATGGCTACACCTTC. Protein sequence: CASSEGQGDYGYTF.

The chain combines TRBV5-6 with TRBJ2-2; 10 bases agree with TRBD1. Germline CDR1 SGHDT, CDR2 YYEEEE. V lost 4 bases, J lost 4 bases, and 4 bases stayed unmatched. The CDR3 is 15 amino acids. DNA of the CDR3: TGTGCCAGCAGCCGGGACAGGGGTCTCACCGGGGAGCTGTTTTTT. It translates to CASSRDRGLTGELFF.

CDR3 bases: TGTGCCAGCAGCCCGGGACAGGGGGAGACTGAAGCTTTCTTT. Its protein is CASSPGQGETEAFF. This sequence joins TRBV3-1 (or the pseudogene TRBV3-2) and TRBJ1-1; TRBD1 agrees at 11 bases. Trimming removed 4 bases from V and 5 bases from J; junction bases left unmatched: 3. This CDR3 is built from 14 residues. The germline V gene has CDR1 LGHDT and CDR2 YNNKEL (reference sequence).